Listed below are T cell receptor beta chains from one sample, sequenced in a study of cytomegalovirus exposure and HLA in healthy donors. Profiled with immunoSEQ multiplex PCR; TCRdb holds only in-frame clones, not every one. The data show approximately 180,000 clones, with around 80% seen just once and about 1% held by the top ten. Sequences were obtained from PBMCs. The receptors here all came from a woman in her 40s in good health and CMV-seronegative. CDR3s include the opening cysteine and the closing phenylalanine or tryptophan. The order of the fields is D gene, V gene, J gene, clone size, CDR3 DNA, CDR3 protein. The D gene is left open where the match is weak. Size values are once, few and many counts, or a class for expanded clones, and some rows have none.

d_call: NA
v_call: TRBV9
j_call: TRBJ2-2
clone_size: NA
cdr3_nt: TGTGCCAGCAGCGTCGCCGGGACACCGCCTACCGGGGAGCTGTTTTTT
cdr3_aa: CASSVAGTPPTGELFF

d_call: NA
v_call: TRBV7-3
j_call: TRBJ1-2
clone_size: NA
cdr3_nt: TGTGCCAGCAGCTTAACGGCGGGGGACTTAGCTAACTATGGCTACACCTTC
cdr3_aa: CASSLTAGDLANYGYTF

d_call: TRBD2
v_call: TRBV14
j_call: TRBJ2-1
clone_size: few
cdr3_nt: TGTGCCAGCAGCCCCCTTAGCGGGGGTGCCACCGGTGAGCAGTTCTTC
cdr3_aa: CASSPLSGGATGEQFF

d_call: NA
v_call: TRBV5-1
j_call: TRBJ1-1
clone_size: NA
cdr3_nt: TGCGCCAGCAGCTTGGATGGATTCGGGATGAACACTGAAGCTTTCTTT
cdr3_aa: CASSLDGFGMNTEAFF

d_call: NA
v_call: TRBV14
j_call: TRBJ1-2
clone_size: NA
cdr3_nt: TGTGCCAGCAGCCAAGATAATATAGGGGTGTTGGGCTATGGCTACACCTTC
cdr3_aa: CASSQDNIGVLGYGYTF

d_call: TRBD1
v_call: TRBV19
j_call: TRBJ1-1
clone_size: few
cdr3_nt: TGTGCCAGTAAGAGGACAGGGATGAACACTGAAGCTTTCTTT
cdr3_aa: CASKRTGMNTEAFF

d_call: NA
v_call: TRBV6-6
j_call: TRBJ1-2
clone_size: few
cdr3_nt: TGTGCCAGCAGGACCTCCACTAGAAACTATGGCTACACCTTC
cdr3_aa: CASRTSTRNYGYTF

d_call: NA
v_call: TRBV6-6
j_call: TRBJ1-6
clone_size: NA
cdr3_nt: TGTGCCAGCAGTTCCCACAGGGACGACTCACCCCTCCACTTT
cdr3_aa: CASSSHRDDSPLHF

d_call: NA
v_call: TRBV4-1
j_call: TRBJ1-2
clone_size: NA
cdr3_nt: TGCGCCAGCAGCCAAACTAGGAAAAAACGGATGGGGGGGGCGCGGTATGGCTACACCTTC
cdr3_aa: CASSQTRKKRMGGARYGYTF

d_call: TRBD2
v_call: TRBV4-3
j_call: TRBJ2-2
clone_size: few
cdr3_nt: TGCGCCAGCAGCCACGGTGTTAGCGGGAGTAGCGGGGAGCTGTTTTTT
cdr3_aa: CASSHGVSGSSGELFF

d_call: TRBD1
v_call: TRBV28
j_call: TRBJ1-2
clone_size: NA
cdr3_nt: TGTGCCAGCACCCTAACAGGGGCATATGGCTACACCTTC
cdr3_aa: CASTLTGAYGYTF

d_call: TRBD2
v_call: TRBV5-1
j_call: TRBJ2-3
clone_size: once
cdr3_nt: TGCGCCAGCAGCTTGGCCCTAGCGGTTAGCACAGATACGCAGTATTTT
cdr3_aa: CASSLALAVSTDTQYF

d_call: NA
v_call: TRBV19
j_call: TRBJ2-3
clone_size: NA
cdr3_nt: TGTGCCAGTAGTATAGATCAAGGGGCTGCGAAGACAGATACGCAGTATTTT
cdr3_aa: CASSIDQGAAKTDTQYF

d_call: TRBD1
v_call: TRBV30
j_call: TRBJ2-3
clone_size: NA
cdr3_nt: TGTGCCTGCCCATCGACAGGGCAGTCGACAGATACGCAGTATTTT
cdr3_aa: CACPSTGQSTDTQYF

d_call: NA
v_call: TRBV15
j_call: TRBJ2-7
clone_size: NA
cdr3_nt: TGTGCCACCAGCAGAGATCTGGCACGTAAGGGGCTCGAGCAGTACTTC
cdr3_aa: CATSRDLARKGLEQYF

d_call: TRBD1
v_call: TRBV19
j_call: TRBJ2-1
clone_size: NA
cdr3_nt: TGTGCCAGTAGTATAGCCTTAAGACAGGGGGCAGCTGAGCAGTTCTTC
cdr3_aa: CASSIALRQGAAEQFF

d_call: TRBD1
v_call: TRBV4-1
j_call: TRBJ2-5
clone_size: NA
cdr3_nt: TGCGCCAGCAGCCAAAACAGGGGAGAGACCCAGTACTTC
cdr3_aa: CASSQNRGETQYF

d_call: NA
v_call: TRBV19
j_call: TRBJ1-1
clone_size: NA
cdr3_nt: TGTGCCAGTAGCTCGTCTGGACAGCCGAACACTGAAGCTTTCTTT
cdr3_aa: CASSSSGQPNTEAFF